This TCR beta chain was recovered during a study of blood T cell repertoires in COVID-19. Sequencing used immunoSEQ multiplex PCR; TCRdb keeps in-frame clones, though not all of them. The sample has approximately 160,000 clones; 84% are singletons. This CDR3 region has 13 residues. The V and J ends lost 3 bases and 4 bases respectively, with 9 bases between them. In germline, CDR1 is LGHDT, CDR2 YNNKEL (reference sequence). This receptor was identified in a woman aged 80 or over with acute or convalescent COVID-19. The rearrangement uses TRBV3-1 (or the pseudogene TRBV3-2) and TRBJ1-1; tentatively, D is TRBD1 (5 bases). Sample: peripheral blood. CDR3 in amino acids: CASSHLGGTEAFF. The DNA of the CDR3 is TGTGCCAGCAGCCATCTGGGGGGCACTGAAGCTTTCTTT.